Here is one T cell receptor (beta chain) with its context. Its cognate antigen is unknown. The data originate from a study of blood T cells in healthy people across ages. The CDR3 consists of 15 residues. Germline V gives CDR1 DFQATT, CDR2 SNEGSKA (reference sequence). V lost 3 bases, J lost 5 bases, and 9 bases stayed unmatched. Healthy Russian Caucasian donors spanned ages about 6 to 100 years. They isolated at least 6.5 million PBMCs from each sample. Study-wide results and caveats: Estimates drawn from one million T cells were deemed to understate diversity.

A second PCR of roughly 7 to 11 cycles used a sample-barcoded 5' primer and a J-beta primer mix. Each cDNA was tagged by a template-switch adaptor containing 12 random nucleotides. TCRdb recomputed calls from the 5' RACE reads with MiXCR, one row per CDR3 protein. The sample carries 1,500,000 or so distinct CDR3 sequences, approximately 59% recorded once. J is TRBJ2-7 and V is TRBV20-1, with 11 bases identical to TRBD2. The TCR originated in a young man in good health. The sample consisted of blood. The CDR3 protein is CSASELAGESHEQYF. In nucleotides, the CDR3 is TGCAGTGCTAGCGAACTAGCGGGAGAATCCCACGAGCAGTACTTC.